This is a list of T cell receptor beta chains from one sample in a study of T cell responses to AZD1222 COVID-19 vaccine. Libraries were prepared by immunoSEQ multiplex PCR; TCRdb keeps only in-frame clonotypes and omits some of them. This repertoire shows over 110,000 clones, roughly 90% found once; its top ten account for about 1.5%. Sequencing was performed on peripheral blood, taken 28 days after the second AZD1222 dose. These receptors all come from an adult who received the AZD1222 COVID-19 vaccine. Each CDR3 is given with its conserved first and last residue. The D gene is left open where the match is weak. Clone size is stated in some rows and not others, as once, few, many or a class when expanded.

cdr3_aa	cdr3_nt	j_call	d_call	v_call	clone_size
CASSVEQGFNEQYF	TGTGCCAGCAGCGTGGAACAGGGGTTCAACGAGCAGTACTTC	TRBJ2-7	TRBD1	TRBV9	NA
CASSPWGLTGEVTYNEQFF	TGTGCCAGCAGCCCCTGGGGACTGACTGGCGAAGTGACCTACAATGAGCAGTTCTTC	TRBJ2-1	NA	TRBV7-2	NA
CASSLTMASGRETQYF	TGTGCCAGCAGCTTAACGATGGCTAGCGGGAGAGAGACCCAGTACTTC	TRBJ2-5	TRBD2	TRBV7-3	NA
CASSWGMGAQPQHF	TGTGCCAGCAGCTGGGGGATGGGGGCTCAGCCCCAGCATTTT	TRBJ1-5	NA	TRBV5-8	NA
CASSLERGDLGYTF	TGCGCCAGCAGCTTGGAGAGAGGGGACCTGGGCTACACCTTC	TRBJ1-2	NA	TRBV5-1	once
CASSEAGANVLTF	TGTGCCAGCAGTGAGGCAGGGGCCAACGTCCTGACTTTC	TRBJ2-6	NA	TRBV2	NA
CATWGLFPTEAFF	TGTGCCACCTGGGGGTTGTTTCCAACTGAAGCTTTCTTT	TRBJ1-1	NA	TRBV19	NA
CASSQEGTGGSGEAFF	TGTGCCAGCAGCCAAGAGGGTACAGGGGGCTCAGGGGAAGCTTTCTTT	TRBJ1-1	TRBD1	TRBV4-2	NA
CASSILGGETQYF	TGCGCCAGCAGTATTCTCGGGGGGGAGACCCAGTACTTC	TRBJ2-5	TRBD2	TRBV5-1	NA
CASSLFGELDGYTF	TGTGCCAGCAGTTTGTTCGGGGAACTCGATGGCTACACCTTC	TRBJ1-2	NA	TRBV27	few
CASSFGSQGFYNEQFF	TGTGCCAGCAGCTTCGGGTCCCAGGGATTCTACAATGAGCAGTTCTTC	TRBJ2-1	NA	TRBV5-5	NA
CASRPGGLDYGYTF	TGTGCCAGCAGACCAGGGGGCTTGGACTATGGCTACACCTTC	TRBJ1-2	TRBD1	TRBV6-5	NA
CASSRVPGSSSYEQYF	TGTGCCAGTAGTCGTGTTCCGGGTTCGAGCTCCTACGAGCAGTACTTC	TRBJ2-7	NA	TRBV19	NA
CASSPGQGKSYEQYF	TGTGCCAGCAGCCCGGGACAGGGCAAATCCTACGAGCAGTACTTC	TRBJ2-7	TRBD1	TRBV27	NA
CASSSDVRSTDTQYF	TGTGCCAGCAGCTCGGACGTAAGGAGCACAGATACGCAGTATTTT	TRBJ2-3	NA	TRBV7-2	once
CASSSGTDSNQPQHF	TGTGCCAGCAGCTCAGGGACCGATAGCAATCAGCCCCAGCATTTT	TRBJ1-5	NA	TRBV5-5	NA
CASSLAGGNTEAFF	TGTGCCAGCAGCTTGGCCGGGGGGAACACTGAAGCTTTCTTT	TRBJ1-1	NA	TRBV5-6	NA
CASSQGFKGTDTQYF	TGTGCCAGCAGCCAAGGTTTTAAGGGTACAGATACGCAGTATTTT	TRBJ2-3	NA	TRBV3-1/TRBV3-2	NA
CASSQGYRITGGNTEAFF	TGTGCCAGCAGCCAAGGCTACAGAATTACAGGGGGGAACACTGAAGCTTTCTTT	TRBJ1-1	TRBD1	TRBV3-1/TRBV3-2	NA
CASLPGGTGSTEAFF	TGTGCCAGCCTACCGGGGGGGACAGGGAGTACTGAAGCTTTCTTT	TRBJ1-1	TRBD1	TRBV28	once
CASTLEGGSTDTQYF	TGTGCCAGCACCCTTGAGGGGGGGAGCACAGATACGCAGTATTTT	TRBJ2-3	NA	TRBV7-3	NA
CASSLAGALNNEQFF	TGTGCCAGCAGCTTGGCGGGAGCATTAAACAATGAGCAGTTCTTC	TRBJ2-1	TRBD2	TRBV7-3	NA
CASRVGTGSNQPQHF	TGTGCCAGCAGGGTCGGGACAGGGAGCAATCAGCCCCAGCATTTT	TRBJ1-5	TRBD1	TRBV6-5	NA
CASSPLGLAGVDTQYF	TGTGCCAGCAGCCCACTGGGACTAGCGGGAGTAGATACGCAGTATTTT	TRBJ2-3	TRBD2	TRBV6-2/TRBV6-3	NA
CASSQARGRGTDTQYF	TGTGCCAGCAGCCAAGCGCGGGGCCGGGGCACAGATACGCAGTATTTT	TRBJ2-3	NA	TRBV3-1/TRBV3-2	NA
CASSQDRAYEQYF	TGTGCCAGCAGTCAAGACAGGGCTTACGAGCAGTACTTC	TRBJ2-7	TRBD1	TRBV6-6	NA
CASSYSTAATNEKLFF	TGTGCCAGCAGTTACTCAACAGCTGCAACTAATGAAAAACTGTTTTTT	TRBJ1-4	NA	TRBV6-5	NA
CASSSGLNTGELFF	TGTGCCAGCAGCTCAGGATTGAACACCGGGGAGCTGTTTTTT	TRBJ2-2	NA	TRBV6-4	once
CASSQDRTVRTNEKLFF	TGCGCCAGCAGCCAAGACCGGACAGTACGTACTAATGAAAAACTGTTTTTT	TRBJ1-4	NA	TRBV4-3	few
CASSSDGLYNSPLHF	TGTGCCAGCAGTTCCGACGGACTGTATAATTCACCCCTCCACTTT	TRBJ1-6	NA	TRBV27	NA
CASSVKETQYF	TGTGCCAGCAGTGTGAAAGAGACCCAGTACTTC	TRBJ2-5	NA	TRBV2	NA
CASRVTKGARTDTQYF	TGTGCCAGCAGGGTGACAAAGGGGGCCCGCACAGATACGCAGTATTTT	TRBJ2-3	TRBD1	TRBV2	NA
CASSAIRDQGNEKLFF	TGTGCCAGTAGTGCTATCCGGGACCAGGGAAATGAAAAACTGTTTTTT	TRBJ1-4	NA	TRBV19	NA
CASSLLGGDIFF	TGTGCCAGCAGCTTGCTGGGCGGAGACATATTCTTC	TRBJ2-1	NA	TRBV5-6	NA
CASSLSTGSGNTIYF	TGTGCCAGCAGCTTATCGACAGGCTCTGGAAACACCATATATTTT	TRBJ1-3	NA	TRBV11-2	NA
CASSPSGLSGELFF	TGTGCCAGCAGCCCCAGTGGGCTATCCGGGGAGCTGTTTTTT	TRBJ2-2	NA	TRBV13	NA
CAWSDGQVSNQPQHF	TGTGCCTGGAGTGACGGACAGGTTAGCAATCAGCCCCAGCATTTT	TRBJ1-5	TRBD1	TRBV30	NA
CASSYPRARNTEAFF	TGTGCCAGCAGTTACCCCAGGGCGAGGAACACTGAAGCTTTCTTT	TRBJ1-1	NA	TRBV6-5	NA
CAWDREGNTEAFF	TGTGCCTGGGACAGGGAGGGAAACACTGAAGCTTTCTTT	TRBJ1-1	TRBD1	TRBV30	NA
CASSRGTIYGYTF	TGTGCCAGCAGCCGAGGGACAATCTATGGCTACACCTTC	TRBJ1-2	NA	TRBV11-2	NA
CASTGQGTNQPQHF	TGTGCCAGCACGGGACAGGGTACCAATCAGCCCCAGCATTTT	TRBJ1-5	TRBD1	TRBV2	NA
CASSLGLAGASNEQFF	TGTGCCAGCAGCTTAGGCCTAGCGGGAGCCTCAAATGAGCAGTTCTTC	TRBJ2-1	TRBD2	TRBV7-9	NA